A selection of T cell receptor beta chains follows, all from one sample in a study of T cell changes during pregnancy in multiple sclerosis. The data were produced by immunoSEQ multiplex PCR, yet TCRdb's version contains in-frame clones alone and is incomplete. The profile covers around 110,000 clones, with about 90% appearing a single time and 1.6% taken by the ten largest. Sequenced material: peripheral blood, taken after pregnancy. The receptors come from a female donor with multiple sclerosis, enrolled in a pregnancy study. Each CDR3 is given with its conserved first and last residue. The order of the fields is D gene, J gene, clone size, V gene, CDR3 protein, CDR3 DNA. A D gene is named only where the DNA matches it firmly. Some rows mark clone size as missing; the rest say once, few, many or name a class of expanded clone.

TRBD1 | TRBJ1-6 | - | TRBV18 | CASSPTGGSSYNSPLHF | TGTGCCAGCTCACCAACAGGGGGAAGCTCCTATAATTCACCCCTCCACTTT
TRBD2 | TRBJ2-1 | - | TRBV11-2 | CASSLVLAGGISEQFF | TGTGCCAGCAGCTTAGTACTAGCGGGGGGGATTAGTGAGCAGTTCTTC
TRBD1 | TRBJ2-5 | - | TRBV27 | CASSPTGSKTQYF | TGTGCCAGCAGTCCGACAGGGAGCAAGACCCAGTACTTC
TRBD2 | TRBJ2-2 | - | TRBV7-7 | CASSAGLAGTGELFF | TGTGCCAGCAGCGCGGGACTAGCGGGGACCGGGGAGCTGTTTTTT
- | TRBJ1-2 | - | TRBV19 | CASSVPTGNYGYTF | TGTGCCAGTAGTGTGCCCACAGGGAACTATGGCTACACCTTC
TRBD2 | TRBJ2-1 | - | TRBV19 | CASRDREGYNEQFF | TGTGCCAGTAGGGACCGGGAGGGCTACAATGAGCAGTTCTTC
- | TRBJ1-6 | few | TRBV30 | CACLVGTLGIGSPLHF | TGTGCCTGCCTGGTGGGGACATTAGGAATCGGCTCACCCCTCCACTTT
TRBD1 | TRBJ1-2 | - | TRBV4-1 | CASSSRGTGARINYGYTF | TGCGCCAGCAGCAGTAGGGGGACAGGGGCAAGAATTAACTATGGCTACACCTTC
TRBD1 | TRBJ2-3 | once | TRBV6-5 | CASSWGQVSDTQYF | TGTGCCAGCAGTTGGGGACAGGTCTCAGATACGCAGTATTTT
- | TRBJ2-7 | once | TRBV5-1 | CASSFGATYEQYF | TGCGCCAGCAGCTTTGGGGCTACCTACGAGCAGTACTTC
TRBD2 | TRBJ2-5 | - | TRBV6-5 | CASKTLAGGRETQYF | TGTGCCAGCAAGACCCTAGCGGGGGGGCGGGAGACCCAGTACTTC
TRBD1 | TRBJ2-2 | - | TRBV9 | CASSVEGQGALLSTGELFF | TGTGCCAGCAGCGTAGAGGGACAGGGGGCGCTTCTCAGCACCGGGGAGCTGTTTTTT
- | TRBJ1-1 | - | TRBV5-1 | CASSLAGTGPDTEAFF | TGCGCCAGCAGCTTGGCCGGCACGGGTCCGGACACTGAAGCTTTCTTT
TRBD1 | TRBJ2-7 | - | TRBV5-1 | CASSTRDRGGEQYF | TGCGCCAGCAGCACCCGGGACAGGGGAGGGGAGCAGTACTTC
TRBD2 | TRBJ2-1 | - | TRBV11-1 | CASSILAGGPDEQFF | TGTGCCAGCAGCATCCTAGCGGGAGGGCCGGATGAGCAGTTCTTC
- | TRBJ1-2 | - | TRBV27 | CASSLSRLSGYTF | TGTGCCAGCAGTTTATCGCGGCTTTCCGGCTACACCTTC
- | TRBJ2-7 | - | TRBV5-1 | CASSLGVAYEQYF | TGCGCCAGCAGCTTGGGCGTAGCTTACGAGCAGTACTTC
- | TRBJ1-6 | - | TRBV9 | CASSVVGDFGTPLHF | TGTGCCAGCAGCGTAGTGGGGGACTTCGGGACACCCCTCCACTTT
- | TRBJ1-4 | once | TRBV6-1 | CASSEAREGHREKLFF | TGTGCCAGCAGTGAAGCTCGAGAGGGTCATCGGGAAAAACTGTTTTTT
- | TRBJ1-1 | - | TRBV5-4 | CASSLPGGATEAFF | TGTGCCAGCAGCTTGCCCGGGGGGGCCACTGAAGCTTTCTTT